These T cell receptor beta chains were read from a single sample in a study of identical twins. TCRdb itself ran the 5' RACE reads through MiXCR, one entry per CDR3 protein. The sample lists under 900,000 distinct CDR3 sequences; 9% to 15% were seen once. This sample also belongs to another study, concerning yellow fever vaccine responses in identical twins.

The source material was PBMCs. These receptor sequences come from a woman aged 18-35 years in good health. CDR3s include the opening cysteine and the closing phenylalanine or tryptophan. D genes are given only for firm matches. Part of the rows lack a size; the others show once, few, many or a class for expanded clones.

>TRBV3-1|-|few|TRBJ1-1
CASSQEGVGGPEAFF
TGTGCCAGCAGCCAAGAAGGCGTAGGAGGGCCTGAAGCTTTCTTT
>TRBV20-1|TRBD2|-|TRBJ2-4
CSARGLADNLAKNIQYF
TGCAGCGCTAGAGGCCTAGCGGATAACTTAGCCAAAAACATTCAGTACTTC
>TRBV6-1|TRBD2|few|TRBJ2-1
CATQGLAAYNEQFF
TGTGCTACCCAAGGGCTAGCGGCATACAATGAGCAGTTCTTC
>TRBV7-9|TRBD2|few|TRBJ2-1
CASSLGSGTSFFGEQFF
TGTGCCAGCAGCTTGGGGTCCGGGACTAGTTTCTTCGGTGAGCAGTTCTTC
>TRBV19|-|few|TRBJ1-5
CASRQADQPQHF
TGTGCCAGTAGACAGGCGGATCAGCCCCAGCATTTT
>TRBV4-1|-|many|TRBJ1-4
CASSQGSGNEKLFF
TGCGCCAGCAGCCAAGGGTCTGGGAATGAAAAACTGTTTTTT
>TRBV6-1|TRBD2|few|TRBJ2-2
CASRIAGGQTGELFF
TGTGCCAGCAGAATAGCGGGAGGGCAGACCGGGGAGCTGTTTTTT
>TRBV15|TRBD2|once|TRBJ2-7
CATSRDRREGTYEQYF
TGTGCCACCAGCAGAGATCGGCGGGAGGGTACCTACGAGCAGTACTTC
>TRBV25-1|TRBD1|-|TRBJ2-3
CASRGDRGTDTQYF
TGTGCCAGCCGAGGGGACAGGGGCACAGATACGCAGTATTTT
>TRBV4-1|TRBD1|-|TRBJ2-5
CASSHPQGALETQYF
TGCGCCAGCAGCCATCCACAGGGGGCATTGGAGACCCAGTACTTC
>TRBV29-1|TRBD2|few|TRBJ2-3
CSVETGAGADTQYF
TGCAGCGTTGAAACCGGGGCGGGAGCAGATACGCAGTATTTT
>TRBV19|TRBD2|-|TRBJ2-3
CASSIPGLAGGRDTQYF
TGTGCCAGTAGTATCCCGGGACTAGCGGGAGGTAGGGATACGCAGTATTTT
>TRBV11-2|TRBD1|-|TRBJ1-6
CASSSRQGWNSPLHF
TGTGCCAGCAGCTCCCGACAGGGATGGAATTCACCCCTCCACTTT
>TRBV7-9|TRBD1|-|TRBJ1-5
CASSSTGASNQPQHF
TGTGCCAGCAGCTCGACAGGGGCTAGCAATCAGCCCCAGCATTTT
>TRBV7-9|TRBD2|few|TRBJ2-2
CASSRPGTSGTGELFF
TGTGCCAGCAGCCGACCCGGGACTAGCGGAACCGGGGAGCTGTTTTTT
>TRBV6-6|-|few|TRBJ1-3
CASRQGFGNTIYF
TGTGCCAGCAGGCAGGGGTTTGGAAACACCATATATTTT
>TRBV20-1|TRBD2|few|TRBJ2-7
CSALNSGSGNEQYF
TGCAGTGCCCTAAATAGCGGGAGTGGTAACGAGCAGTACTTC
>TRBV5-1|-|few|TRBJ1-6
CASGPGDNSPLHF
TGCGCCAGCGGGCCAGGGGATAATTCACCCCTCCACTTT
>TRBV7-8|TRBD2|many|TRBJ2-2
CASSFRRVLAGTGGELFF
TGTGCCAGCAGCTTCCGGCGGGTTCTAGCGGGAACCGGCGGGGAGCTGTTTTTT
>TRBV29-1|TRBD2|few|TRBJ2-3
CSVRRGGGSTDTQYF
TGCAGCGTTCGGCGGGGCGGGGGGAGCACAGATACGCAGTATTTT
>TRBV28|-|-|TRBJ2-7
CASSLQGQSYEQYF
TGTGCCAGCAGTCTCCAAGGACAGTCCTACGAGCAGTACTTC
>TRBV5-1|TRBD2|-|TRBJ2-1
CASSLTSGLVNEQFF
TGCGCCAGCAGCTTGACTAGCGGGTTAGTTAATGAGCAGTTCTTC
>TRBV7-8|-|-|TRBJ2-1
CASSLVVTGSSYNEQFF
TGTGCCAGCAGCTTAGTAGTAACTGGGAGCTCCTACAATGAGCAGTTCTTC
>TRBV19|-|-|TRBJ2-1
CASSMGSSGPSPNNEQFF
TGTGCCAGTAGTATGGGGTCCTCCGGGCCTAGCCCAAACAATGAGCAGTTCTTC
>TRBV12-3/TRBV12-4|TRBD2|-|TRBJ2-2
CASSSNPSGRADTGELFF
TGTGCCAGCAGTTCCAATCCTAGCGGGAGGGCCGACACCGGGGAGCTGTTTTTT
>TRBV5-5|TRBD2|many|TRBJ2-5
CASSFTSGGAQETQYF
TGTGCCAGCAGCTTTACTAGCGGGGGGGCCCAAGAGACCCAGTACTTC
>TRBV27|-|-|TRBJ1-1
CASSLVPPEVNTEAFF
TGTGCCAGCAGTTTAGTACCGCCCGAGGTGAACACTGAAGCTTTCTTT
>TRBV7-8|-|-|TRBJ2-3
CASSLVSGATWTQYF
TGTGCCAGCAGCTTAGTTTCAGGGGCAACGTGGACGCAGTATTTT
>TRBV10-3|-|-|TRBJ1-2
CAISDQRGYGYTF
TGTGCCATCAGTGACCAAAGAGGTTATGGCTACACCTTC
>TRBV6-1|-|-|TRBJ1-2
CASTLLRQVNYGYTF
TGTGCCAGCACCCTACTCCGACAGGTCAACTATGGCTACACCTTC
>TRBV4-2|TRBD1|few|TRBJ2-2
CASSNRQGENTGELFF
TGTGCCAGCAGCAACCGACAGGGAGAGAACACCGGGGAGCTGTTTTTT
>TRBV7-2|-|-|TRBJ2-3
CASSFEGSTRQYF
TGTGCCAGCAGCTTCGAAGGCTCTACCCGGCAGTATTTT
>TRBV5-1|-|-|TRBJ2-7
CASSLISGLSGYEQYF
TGCGCCAGCAGTTTAATAAGCGGACTAAGCGGGTACGAGCAGTACTTC
>TRBV19|TRBD2|-|TRBJ2-4
CASSIDFLAVFKNIQYF
TGTGCCAGTAGTATAGATTTTCTAGCGGTCTTCAAAAACATTCAGTACTTC
>TRBV24-1|-|few|TRBJ2-1
CATSERDRINNEQFF
TGTGCCACCAGTGAAAGGGACCGAATTAACAATGAGCAGTTCTTC
>TRBV12-5|TRBD2|few|TRBJ2-3
CASGLSLAGPRDTQYF
TGTGCTAGTGGTTTGAGTCTAGCGGGGCCCCGTGATACGCAGTATTTT
>TRBV12-3/TRBV12-4|TRBD1|few|TRBJ2-2
CASSEQGGNTGELFF
TGTGCCAGCAGTGAACAGGGGGGAAACACCGGGGAGCTGTTTTTT
>TRBV12-3/TRBV12-4|TRBD1|few|TRBJ1-5
CASSTRTGSNQPQHF
TGTGCCAGCAGCACCCGGACAGGTAGCAATCAGCCCCAGCATTTT
>TRBV18|TRBD2|few|TRBJ2-3
CASSLQKSPSREGRADTQYF
TGTGCCAGCTCACTGCAAAAATCCCCTTCGCGGGAGGGCCGGGCAGATACGCAGTATTTT
>TRBV3-1|-|-|TRBJ2-6
CASSQGRAGANVLTF
TGTGCCAGCAGCCAGGGCAGGGCTGGGGCCAACGTCCTGACTTTC
>TRBV4-1|TRBD2|once|TRBJ2-7
CASSPWTSGRKGGEQYF
TGCGCCAGCAGCCCCTGGACTAGCGGGAGGAAGGGCGGCGAGCAGTACTTC
>TRBV6-1|TRBD2|few|TRBJ2-1
CASSPLSASGITNEQFF
TGTGCCAGCAGTCCTCTCTCGGCTAGCGGGATAACTAATGAGCAGTTCTTC
>TRBV21-1|-|-|TRBJ2-1
CASSPRLGFRDGSYNEQFF
TGTGCCAGCAGCCCCCGGCTGGGATTCCGGGACGGGAGTTACAATGAGCAGTTCTTC
>TRBV12-3/TRBV12-4|-|many|TRBJ1-5
CASKPTGPGNQPQHF
TGTGCCAGCAAACCGACGGGTCCGGGCAATCAGCCCCAGCATTTT
>TRBV15|-|few|TRBJ2-3
CATSRELWDTQYF
TGTGCCACCAGCAGAGAGCTGTGGGATACGCAGTATTTT
>TRBV3-1|-|-|TRBJ2-1
CASSQGLLDEQFF
TGTGCCAGCAGCCAAGGGCTACTCGATGAGCAGTTCTTC
>TRBV21-1|-|-|TRBJ2-7
CASSPWTDSYEQYF
TGTGCCAGCAGCCCATGGACGGATTCATACGAGCAGTACTTC
>TRBV15|-|-|TRBJ1-1
CATSREVNTEAFF
TGTGCCACCAGCAGAGAAGTGAACACTGAAGCTTTCTTT
>TRBV5-6|TRBD2|few|TRBJ2-7
CASSLVTGTSGYEQYF
TGTGCCAGCAGCTTGGTCACCGGGACTAGCGGCTACGAGCAGTACTTC
>TRBV3-1|-|-|TRBJ2-1
CASNIPPAEQFF
TGTGCCAGCAATATACCCCCAGCAGAGCAGTTCTTC
>TRBV19|-|few|TRBJ1-1
CASSPKRGPMNTEAFF
TGTGCCAGTAGCCCTAAGCGGGGACCAATGAACACTGAAGCTTTCTTT
>TRBV7-9|-|few|TRBJ1-1
CASTRTGGNTEAFF
TGTGCCAGCACCCGAACGGGAGGGAACACTGAAGCTTTCTTT
>TRBV14|-|many|TRBJ2-3
CASSRSRTDTQYF
TGTGCCAGCAGCCGGAGCCGCACAGATACGCAGTATTTT
>TRBV20-1|-|-|TRBJ2-3
CSASSLRTAITDTQYF
TGCAGTGCTAGCTCGCTCAGGACAGCGATCACAGATACGCAGTATTTT
>TRBV5-6|-|few|TRBJ1-5
CASSLGQWGNQPQHF
TGTGCCAGCAGCTTAGGACAATGGGGCAATCAGCCCCAGCATTTT